The clone carrying this TCR beta chain has a handful of counts. This entry is derived from a study of T cells in Graves' hyperthyroidism and ophthalmopathy. About the study: At the time of initial diagnosis and before any treatment, peripheral blood was collected.

Amplified regions were TCR beta CDR3 sequences from RNA transcripts. First-round RT-PCR with HTBI primers amplified the TCR CDR3 region. TCRdb ran MiXCR on the multiplex PCR reads and lists one entry per CDR3 protein. The data hold roughly 280,000 distinct CDR3 sequences, with roughly 22% observed a single time. There are 15 residues in the CDR3. In germline, CDR1 is LNHDA, CDR2 SQIVND (reference sequence). V lost 6 bases, J lost 0 bases, and 12 bases lay in between. Exclusion followed for patients with uncontrolled infection, other autoimmune disease, pregnancy or lactation. The receptor was derived from a man aged 25 to 45 with Graves' ophthalmopathy. The chain joins TRBV19 to TRBJ2-1, with D tentatively TRBD2 (5 bases). Material: blood. The CDR3 protein is CASRPTGSSYNEQFF. The CDR3 DNA reads as TGTGCCAGTAGACCGACTGGGAGCTCCTACAATGAGCAGTTCTTC.